This passage covers 9 T cell receptor beta chains from one sample sequenced in a study of blood T cell repertoires in COVID-19 (TCRdb year 2020). Library preparation was by the immunoSEQ multiplex PCR assay. TCRdb carries this immuneACCESS record with in-frame sequences only. Its versions omit some clonotypes, under half of them owing to an unresolved V gene in the studies checked, with the rest unexplained. The sample includes 150,000 to 200,000 clones, with 80% to 95% observed a single time. Jointly, the top ten make up 0.5% to 0.6% of the sample. The sequenced material came from peripheral blood. Receptor source: a man aged 50 or older with acute or convalescent COVID-19.

The chain combines TRBV18 with TRBJ1-5, with D possibly TRBD1 on 5 matching bases. The CDR3 is made up of 14 amino acids. Germline CDR1 is KGHSH and CDR2 is LQKENI. Trimming shortened V by 6 bases and J by 0 bases, and 9 bases separated the two germline ends. The DNA of the CDR3 is TGTGCCAGCTCGCCGACAGATAGCAATCAGCCCCAGCATTTT. The encoded protein is CASSPTDSNQPQHF.

This clone was seen just once. The chain employs TRBV6-5 and TRBJ1-1; a possible D gene is TRBD1 (5 bases). This CDR3 comprises 16 residues. Germline V CDR1 and CDR2: MNHEY, SVGAGI. Trimming cost V 2 bases and J 5 bases, with 18 bases left between them. Written as DNA, the CDR3 is TGTGCCAGCAGTTACGGTCGGTCCTCAGGGCGGACTGAAGCTTTCTTT. It is translated as CASSYGRSSGRTEAFF.

This clone was seen once. The genes are TRBV5-6 and TRBJ2-5; D is perhaps TRBD1 (5 bases). The germline gives CDR1 SGHDT, CDR2 YYEEEE. The CDR3 covers 14 residues. The V and J ends lost 7 bases and 3 bases respectively, with 16 bases between them. The CDR3 spells CASLKGIAEETQYF. For the CDR3, the DNA is TGTGCCAGCCTTAAGGGGATCGCCGAAGAGACCCAGTACTTC.

The chain links TRBV19 to TRBJ1-1; no reliable D call. The CDR3 contains 13 residues. The germline V gene has CDR1 LNHDA and CDR2 SQIVND (reference sequence). V was shortened by 6 bases and J by 0 bases, with 8 bases between the two germline ends. In DNA form, the CDR3 reads TGTGCCAGTAGCTGGCAAATGAACACTGAAGCTTTCTTT. Protein sequence: CASSWQMNTEAFF.

The rearrangement joins TRBV19 to TRBJ1-1; D call uncertain. Trimming pared 4 bases from V and 1 base from J, leaving 13 bases between. In germline, CDR1 is LNHDA, CDR2 SQIVND (reference sequence). The CDR3 is 15 amino acids. CDR3 bases: TGTGCCAGTAGTACCTTAGACATCGCGAACACTGAAGCTTTCTTT. Translation gives CASSTLDIANTEAFF.

The chain carries TRBV2 and TRBJ2-7; D ambiguous. V was shortened by 7 bases and J by 6 bases, with 13 bases between the two germline ends. Germline CDR1 and CDR2: SNHLY and FYNNEI. This CDR3 is built from 12 residues. CDR3 in DNA: TGTGCCAGCATTGAGGTTTCCAGCGAGCAGTACTTC. Amino acids: CASIEVSSEQYF.

The chain joins TRBV18 to TRBJ2-5; 10 nucleotides agree with TRBD2. The CDR3 is made up of 17 amino acids. Trimming removed 2 bases from V and 2 bases from J; junction bases left unmatched: 8. Germline V lookup: CDR1 KGHSH, CDR2 LQKENI. The CDR3, as DNA: TGTGCCAGCTCACCATACGATAGCGGGAGGCCGCAAGAGACCCAGTACTTC. It specifies CASSPYDSGRPQETQYF.

For the CDR3, the DNA is TGTGCCAGCACTGCGGACTCTGGAAACACCATATATTTT. It is translated as CASTADSGNTIYF. The rearrangement joins TRBV12-3 or TRBV12-4 to TRBJ1-3; D remains unclear. The CDR3 loop spans 13 amino acids. The V end was cut by 7 bases, the J end by 0 bases, with 7 bases between.

This CDR3 is CASSQGQALANYGYTF. The CDR3 DNA reads TGCGCCAGCAGCCAAGGACAGGCCCTAGCTAACTATGGCTACACCTTC. The genes are TRBV4-1 and TRBJ1-2; D may be TRBD1 (6 bases). CDR1 and CDR2 from the germline V gene are MGHRA and YSYEKL. The V end was cut by 1 base, the J end by 0 bases, with 12 bases between. The CDR3 spans 16 residues.